These 8 T cell receptor beta chains share one sample of origin, sequenced in a study of cytomegalovirus exposure and HLA in healthy donors. PCR was performed using 60 Vbeta and 13 Jbeta primers. Measured with immunoSEQ multiplex PCR; TCRdb has only the in-frame clones, and not every one. The sample consists of 100,000 to 150,000 clones, more than 80% of them appearing once. The material sequenced was PBMCs. Receptors originate from a man aged 35 to 55 in good health and CMV-seronegative.

CDR3 in DNA: TGTGCCAGCAGCTTCGACTCTGGGAACTATGGCTACACCTTC. It is translated as CASSFDSGNYGYTF. The chain links TRBV7-6 to TRBJ1-2; D not certain. The CDR3 covers 14 residues. Germline-derived CDR1 and CDR2 are SGHVS and FNYEAQ. V lost 3 bases and J lost 2, with 10 bases in between.

This chain joins TRBV6-6 and TRBJ1-1; 10 nucleotides align to TRBD1. This CDR3 has 15 amino acids. V lost 2 bases to trimming and J lost 6 bases; unmatched junction nucleotides: 6. Germline V gene lookup returns CDR1 MNHNY and CDR2 SVGAGI (reference sequence). The CDR3 is CASSYAGTGVPEAFF. The DNA of the CDR3 is TGTGCCAGCAGTTACGCAGGGACAGGGGTCCCTGAAGCTTTCTTT.

As concerns this clone: This sample includes further DNA sequences coding for the same CDR3. The chain couples TRBV5-1 to TRBJ1-5; no clear D. This CDR3 is 13 amino acids long. Germline loops: CDR1 SGHRS, CDR2 YFSETQ. V was shortened by 4 bases and J by 4 bases, with 9 bases between the two germline ends. CDR3 residues: CASSPRGNQPQHF. CDR3 coding DNA: TGCGCCAGCAGCCCCCGGGGTAATCAGCCCCAGCATTTT.

The CDR3, as DNA: TGTGCCAGCAGAAGAAGGGGGCGGGACACTGAAGCTTTCTTT. It specifies CASRRRGRDTEAFF. The chain uses TRBV2 and TRBJ1-1; 7 bases fit TRBD1. In germline, CDR1 is SNHLY, CDR2 FYNNEI. This CDR3 is 14 amino acids long. V shed 6 bases and J 3 bases; nucleotides not matched to a gene: 7.

This clone was seen only once. The chain employs TRBV28 and TRBJ1-4, with TRBD1 matching over 8 bases. The CDR3 contains 16 residues. Germline loops: CDR1 MDHEN, CDR2 SYDVKM. Trimming cost V 7 bases and J 7 bases; bases outside gene matches: 14. CDR3 nucleotide sequence: TGTGCCAGCAAATCGCATTCTCAGGGGGCGGGTGAAAAACTGTTTTTT. As protein: CASKSHSQGAGEKLFF. The full variable domain, with the rest looked up from reference TRBV28 and TRBJ1-4, is DVKVTQSSRYLVKRTGEKVFLECVQDMDHENMFWYRQDPGLGLRLIYFSYDVKMKEKGDIPEGYSVSREKKERFSLILESASTNQTSMYLCASKSHSQGAGEKLFFGSGTQLSVL.

This chain uses TRBV6-5 with TRBJ1-2, with a tentative D call TRBD1 (6 bases). V gave up 3 bases and J gave up 5 bases, with 16 bases separating them. Germline V lookup: CDR1 MNHEY, CDR2 SVGAGI. The CDR3 length is 15 residues. The CDR3 protein is CASSYLTGVGYGYTF. In nucleotides, the CDR3 is TGTGCCAGCAGTTATTTGACAGGAGTCGGGTATGGCTACACCTTC.

The V and J genes are TRBV30 and TRBJ2-7, with 7 bases fitting TRBD1. Unmatched junction bases numbered 8, after V lost 1 base and J lost 5 bases. CDR3 length: 14 amino acids. Per the germline V gene, CDR1 is GTSNPN and CDR2 is SVGIG (reference sequence). The DNA of the CDR3 is TGTGCCTGGAGTGACCGGGACAGACTTAACGAGCAGTACTTC. Amino acids: CAWSDRDRLNEQYF.

J is TRBJ2-7 and V is TRBV4-2; 11 nucleotides agree with TRBD2. This CDR3 contains 14 residues. With 4 bases clipped from V and 4 bases from J, the junction kept 3 bases outside the gene matches. Per the germline V gene, CDR1 is LGHNA and CDR2 is YNFKEQ. CDR3 nucleotides: TGTGCCAGCAGCCTCGGACTAGCGGGTTACGAGCAGTACTTC. This gives the protein CASSLGLAGYEQYF.